Below are 21 T cell receptor beta chains sequenced from a single sample in a study of blood T cell dynamics during melanoma immunotherapy (dated by TCRdb to 2018 to 2020). Library construction relied on the immunoSEQ multiplex PCR assay. The immuneACCESS repertoire file appears here via TCRdb, limited to in-frame rearrangements. These files lack a portion of the clones; in checked studies, under half of the deficit traces to unresolved V genes, and the cause of the others is not known. This sample has over 10,000 clones in its table, and about 91% of those were observed once. Clones ranked in the top ten supply less than 0.2% of the sample. This specimen's time point label, per the study, means: pre-treatment baseline. Specimen: effector memory CD8+ T cells from blood, collected from a patient treated with checkpoint blockade. The receptors were sampled from a human donor with melanoma.

The chain recombines TRBV9 with TRBJ2-7, with unresolved D. V was clipped by 0 bases and J by 1 base, with 5 bases between them. This CDR3 contains 13 residues. Germline CDR1 SGDLS, CDR2 YYNGEE. CDR3: CASSVGGSYEQYF. CDR3 bases: TGTGCCAGCAGCGTAGGAGGATCCTACGAGCAGTACTTC.

This chain connects TRBV28 to TRBJ2-3, with D unclear. This CDR3 contains 12 residues. Germline V gene data show CDR1 as MDHEN and CDR2 as SYDVKM. V was trimmed by 8 bases and J by 6 bases, leaving 12 bases between them. The DNA of the CDR3 is TGTGCCAGCCGATTTGGCGGTGATACGCAGTATTTT. Amino acids: CASRFGGDTQYF.

The V gene is TRBV5-1, the J gene TRBJ2-2, with D perhaps TRBD2 (6 bases). CDR1 is SGHRS, CDR2 YFSETQ, per germline. The CDR3 runs to 16 residues. V lost 2 bases, J lost 0 bases, and 11 bases lay in between. The CDR3 reads CASSLRLGANTGELFF. The CDR3 coding sequence is TGCGCCAGCAGCTTAAGACTAGGCGCGAACACCGGGGAGCTGTTTTTT.

The CDR3 sequence is CASTQGVMSVEQFF. CDR3 sequence (DNA): TGTGCCAGTACTCAGGGGGTGATGAGCGTTGAGCAGTTCTTC. The V and J genes are TRBV27 and TRBJ2-1; 7 bases are a match to TRBD1. Germline CDR1 is MNHEY and CDR2 is SMNVEV (reference sequence). The CDR3 sequence is 14 residues long. J was trimmed by 9 bases and V by 9 bases; bases with no gene match: 14.

This chain joins TRBV10-3 and TRBJ2-1, with a possible D match to TRBD2 (6 bases). The germline V gene has CDR1 ENHRY and CDR2 SYGVKD. The ends were cut back, 3 bases at V and 0 bases at J, with 12 bases in the middle. There are 16 residues in the CDR3. The CDR3 DNA reads as TGTGCCATCAGTGAAGAACGGGAGAGCTCCTACAATGAGCAGTTCTTC. Protein sequence: CAISEERESSYNEQFF.

The chain couples TRBV5-6 to TRBJ1-2; D not resolved. CDR3 length: 15 residues. Germline V gives CDR1 SGHDT, CDR2 YYEEEE. V was trimmed by 2 bases and J by 2 bases, leaving 13 bases between them. This CDR3 is CASSLDRAYNYGYTF. The DNA for the CDR3 is TGTGCCAGCAGCTTAGATAGGGCCTACAACTATGGCTACACCTTC. Filled out from reference TRBV5-6 and TRBJ1-2, the complete variable domain reads DAGVTQSPTHLIKTRGQQVTLRCSPKSGHDTVSWYQQALGQGPQFIFQYYEEEERQRGNFPDRFSGHQFPNYSSELNVNALLLGDSALYLCASSLDRAYNYGYTFGSGTRLTVV.

This clone was picked up one time. The chain joins TRBV4-3 to TRBJ2-7; weak D call: TRBD1 (7 bases). Germline V CDR1 and CDR2: LGHNA, YSLEER. V was clipped by 0 bases and J by 7 bases, with 22 bases between them. CDR3 size: 17 residues. DNA for the CDR3: TGCGCCAGCAGCCAAGAAGCCAGGAGGGGGCAGACGGAAGAGCAGTACTTC. Translated, it gives CASSQEARRGQTEEQYF.

The chain couples TRBV6-5 to TRBJ2-7, with a tentative D call TRBD2 (6 bases). Trimming shortened V by 5 bases and J by 7 bases, and 21 bases separated the two germline ends. This CDR3 spans 15 amino acids. Per the germline V gene, CDR1 is MNHEY and CDR2 is SVGAGI. The CDR3 spells CASSPPTRSVREQYF. The CDR3 DNA reads as TGTGCCAGCAGTCCGCCGACTAGGTCGGTTAGGGAGCAGTACTTC.

Details on this clone: At one end the junction does not follow the germline gene, possibly because of a read error. V gene TRBV13 combines with J gene TRBJ1-6, with 8 bases fitting TRBD1. Germline values: CDR1 PRHDT, CDR2 FYEKMQ (reference sequence). The CDR3 length is 15 residues. The CDR3 DNA sequence: TGTGCCAGCAGCGTAGGGACAGGACCCAATTCACCCCTCCACTTT. Residues: CASSVGTGPNSPLHF.

The rearrangement uses TRBV16 and TRBJ2-7, with D hard to call. This CDR3 region has 11 residues. CDR1 and CDR2 (germline): KGHSY, FQNENV. V was clipped by 4 bases and J by 6 bases, with 7 bases between them. DNA for the CDR3: TGTGCCAGCAGCCCACTCGGCGAGCAGTACTTC. Translated: CASSPLGEQYF.

The CDR3 is CASSLALAGATGELFF. In DNA form, the CDR3 reads TGTGCCAGCAGCTTAGCTCTAGCGGGGGCCACCGGGGAGCTGTTTTTT. The J gene is TRBJ2-2, the V gene TRBV11-2, with 10 positions matching TRBD2. The CDR3 is made up of 16 amino acids. From germline, CDR1 is SGHAT and CDR2 FQNNGV. V lost 1 base to trimming and J lost 4 bases; unmatched junction nucleotides: 3.

This chain connects TRBV7-6 to TRBJ2-7, with 15 bases matching TRBD2. The V segment lost 1 base and the J segment 12 bases; nucleotides outside the gene matches: 7. This CDR3 comprises 15 residues. Germline V CDR1 and CDR2: SGHVS, FNYEAQ. CDR3 loop: CASSLEEGLAGGLYF. CDR3 bases: TGTGCCAGCAGCTTAGAGGAGGGACTAGCGGGAGGACTGTACTTC.

The chain combines TRBV4-1 with TRBJ2-4, with a tentative D call TRBD1 (6 bases). Trimming took off 2 bases at V and 8 bases at J, with 13 bases between the two ends. CDR1 MGHRA and CDR2 YSYEKL come from the germline V gene. This CDR3 comprises 14 residues. The CDR3 region has the DNA TGCGCCAGCAGCCAAACAGGGTTCCGGGACATTCAGTACTTC. Encoded protein: CASSQTGFRDIQYF.

This chain connects TRBV5-1 to TRBJ1-1; possible D gene TRBD1, 5 bases. The CDR3 totals 15 residues. V shed 1 base and J shed 3 bases, with 13 bases lying between them. Germline V gives CDR1 SGHRS, CDR2 YFSETQ. CDR3 DNA: TGCGCCAGCAGCTTGAGGGGCAGGGAGGACACTGAAGCTTTCTTT. Translating it yields CASSLRGREDTEAFF.

The chain combines TRBV6-5 with TRBJ2-2, with D perhaps matching TRBD1 (6 bases). The CDR3 is 15 amino acids. With 2 bases removed from V and 3 bases from J, the gap between germline ends came to 10 bases. Germline V gives CDR1 MNHEY, CDR2 SVGAGI. The CDR3 region has the DNA TGTGCCAGCAGTTACCCAGGGGCGCACACCGGGGAGCTGTTTTTT. It is translated as CASSYPGAHTGELFF.

For the CDR3, the DNA is TGCGCCAGCGGCCGGGACAGGGACGGAACCGAGCAGTACTTC. Its protein product is CASGRDRDGTEQYF. V is TRBV5-1 and J is TRBJ2-7; TRBD1 matches at 9 bases. Germline values: CDR1 SGHRS, CDR2 YFSETQ. V was pared by 7 bases and J by 6 bases, with 11 bases of the junction left unmatched. CDR3 length: 14 amino acids. Filled out from reference TRBV5-1 and TRBJ2-7, the complete variable domain reads KAGVTQTPRYLIKTRGQQVTLSCSPISGHRSVSWYQQTPGQGLQFLFEYFSETQRNKGNFPGRFSGRQFSNSRSEMNVSTLELGDSALYLCASGRDRDGTEQYFGPGTRLTVT.

The chain has TRBV2 and TRBJ1-2, with TRBD1 identical over 11 bases. In germline, CDR1 is SNHLY, CDR2 FYNNEI. This CDR3 has 17 residues. V shed 6 bases, J shed 1 base, and the junction held 10 bases outside the gene matches. CDR3 region: CASSARTGGILNYGYTF. The CDR3 coding sequence is TGTGCCAGCAGCGCGAGGACAGGGGGCATCCTTAACTATGGCTACACCTTC.

This rearrangement joins TRBV7-9 to TRBJ2-7, with D maybe TRBD1 (6 bases). Germline V CDR1 and CDR2: SEHNR, FQNEAQ (reference sequence). Trimming pared 3 bases from V and 5 bases from J, leaving 11 bases between. The CDR3 sequence is 13 residues long. The CDR3 nucleotides read TGTGCCAGCAGCTTTCCAGGGGCTCACGAGCAGTACTTC. Encoded protein: CASSFPGAHEQYF. The whole variable domain, remainder taken from reference TRBV7-9 and TRBJ2-7, is DTGVSQNPRHKITKRGQNVTFRCDPISEHNRLYWYRQTLGQGPEFLTYFQNEAQLEKSRLLSDRFSAERPKGSFSTLEIQRTEQGDSAMYLCASSFPGAHEQYFGPGTRLTVT.

The rearrangement links TRBV14 to TRBJ2-7; maybe TRBD2 (5 bases). Trimming stripped 2 bases from V and 3 bases from J, with 14 bases between. Germline assignment: CDR1 SGHDN and CDR2 FVKESK. The CDR3 contains 15 residues. The CDR3 loop is CASSQSATGSYEQYF. CDR3 in DNA: TGTGCCAGCAGCCAATCGGCAACGGGGAGCTACGAGCAGTACTTC.

The CDR3 here is CASSFTGSTYEQYF. CDR3 coding DNA: TGTGCCAGCAGTTTCACAGGGTCAACCTACGAGCAGTACTTC. The chain combines TRBV27 with TRBJ2-7; D possibly corresponds to TRBD1 (6 bases). CDR3 length: 14 residues. Trimming left V 3 bases short and J 2 bases short, with 11 bases between. Germline CDR1 MNHEY, CDR2 SMNVEV (reference sequence).

This chain links TRBV19 with TRBJ1-1; no reliable D call. Trimming pared 6 bases from V and 6 bases from J, leaving 17 bases between. Germline CDR1 and CDR2: LNHDA and SQIVND (reference sequence). The CDR3 covers 14 residues. CDR3 coding DNA: TGTGCCAGTAGCGACCGCGGGTCAGGCGCTGAAGCTTTCTTT. This codes for CASSDRGSGAEAFF.